This TCR beta chain was recovered during a study of cytomegalovirus exposure and HLA in healthy donors. There were likely unrecorded immune exposures, though donors were nominally healthy when sampled. CDR1 is MNHEY, CDR2 SMNVEV, per germline (reference sequence). This CDR3 region has 14 residues. Trimming removed 0 bases from V and 6 bases from J, with 9 bases in between. The PCR contained 60 Vbeta and 13 Jbeta primers. Sequencing used immunoSEQ multiplex PCR; TCRdb keeps in-frame clones, though not all of them. The data hold around 140,000 clones, with approximately 87% observed a single time. The receptor's source is a woman aged 25 to 39 in good health and CMV-seronegative. Specimen: PBMCs. The V call is TRBV27, the J call TRBJ2-1; D not resolved. The CDR3: CASSLSALSNEQFF. CDR3 nucleotides: TGTGCCAGCAGTTTATCGGCCCTTTCCAATGAGCAGTTCTTC.